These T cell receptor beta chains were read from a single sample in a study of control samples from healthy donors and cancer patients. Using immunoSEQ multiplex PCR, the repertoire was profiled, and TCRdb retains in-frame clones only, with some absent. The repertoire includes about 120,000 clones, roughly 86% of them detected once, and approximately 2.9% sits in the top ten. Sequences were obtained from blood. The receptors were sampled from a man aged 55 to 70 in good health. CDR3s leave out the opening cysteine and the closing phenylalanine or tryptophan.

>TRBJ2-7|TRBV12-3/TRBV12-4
ASSFSYSYEQY
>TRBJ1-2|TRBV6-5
ASSYVDRGGGYT
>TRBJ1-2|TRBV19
ASSKGTGAWSGGYT
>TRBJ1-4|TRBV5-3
ARSLALGRGANDNEKLF
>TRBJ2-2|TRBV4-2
ASSQSGRVAGELF
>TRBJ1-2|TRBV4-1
ASSHGPGDSNYGYT
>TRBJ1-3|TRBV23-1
ASSKLQGISGNTIY
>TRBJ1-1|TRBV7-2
ASSFPRGMNTEAF
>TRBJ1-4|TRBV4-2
ASSQDLAGEREKLF
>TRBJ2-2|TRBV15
ATREGSDTGELF
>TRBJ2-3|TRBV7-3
ASSAQPSGVSTDTQY
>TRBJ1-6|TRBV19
ASSIADRVKSPLH
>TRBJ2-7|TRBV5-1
ASSSGTAYEQY
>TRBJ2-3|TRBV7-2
ASSLKLTASTDTQY
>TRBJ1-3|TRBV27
ASSLQGAGNTIY
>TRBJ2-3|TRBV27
ASSFWVGTSTDTQY
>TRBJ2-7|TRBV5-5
ASSLAAGAPGYEQY
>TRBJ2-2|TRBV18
ASSPPSRAGGLTGELF
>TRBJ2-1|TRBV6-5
ASKTGGITANEQF
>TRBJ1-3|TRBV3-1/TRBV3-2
ASTQVGNTIY
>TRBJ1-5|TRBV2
ASQRQGAGNQPQH
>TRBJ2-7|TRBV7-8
ASSFTTNYEQY
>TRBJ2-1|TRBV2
ATAPARSSYNEQF
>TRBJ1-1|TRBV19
ASSLGFTEAF
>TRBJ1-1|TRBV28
ASSGGKNTEAF
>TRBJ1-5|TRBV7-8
ASSWGRTTAGPQH
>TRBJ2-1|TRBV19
ASSKTGTFNEQF